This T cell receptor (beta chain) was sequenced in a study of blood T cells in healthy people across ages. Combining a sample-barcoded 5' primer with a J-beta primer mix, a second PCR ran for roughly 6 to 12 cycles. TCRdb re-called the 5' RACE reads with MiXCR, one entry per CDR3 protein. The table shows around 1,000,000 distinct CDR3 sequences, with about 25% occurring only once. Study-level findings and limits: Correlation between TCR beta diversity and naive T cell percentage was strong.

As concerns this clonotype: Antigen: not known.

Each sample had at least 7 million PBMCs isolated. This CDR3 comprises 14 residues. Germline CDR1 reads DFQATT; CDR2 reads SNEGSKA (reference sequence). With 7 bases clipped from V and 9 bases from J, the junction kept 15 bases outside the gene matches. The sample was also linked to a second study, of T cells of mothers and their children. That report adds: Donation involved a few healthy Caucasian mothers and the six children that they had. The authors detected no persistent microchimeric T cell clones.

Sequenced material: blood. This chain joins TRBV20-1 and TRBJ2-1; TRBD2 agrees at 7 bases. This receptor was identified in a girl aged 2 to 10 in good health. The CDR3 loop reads CSGVWGGSGGEQFF. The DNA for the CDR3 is TGCAGTGGCGTTTGGGGCGGGAGTGGAGGTGAGCAGTTCTTC.